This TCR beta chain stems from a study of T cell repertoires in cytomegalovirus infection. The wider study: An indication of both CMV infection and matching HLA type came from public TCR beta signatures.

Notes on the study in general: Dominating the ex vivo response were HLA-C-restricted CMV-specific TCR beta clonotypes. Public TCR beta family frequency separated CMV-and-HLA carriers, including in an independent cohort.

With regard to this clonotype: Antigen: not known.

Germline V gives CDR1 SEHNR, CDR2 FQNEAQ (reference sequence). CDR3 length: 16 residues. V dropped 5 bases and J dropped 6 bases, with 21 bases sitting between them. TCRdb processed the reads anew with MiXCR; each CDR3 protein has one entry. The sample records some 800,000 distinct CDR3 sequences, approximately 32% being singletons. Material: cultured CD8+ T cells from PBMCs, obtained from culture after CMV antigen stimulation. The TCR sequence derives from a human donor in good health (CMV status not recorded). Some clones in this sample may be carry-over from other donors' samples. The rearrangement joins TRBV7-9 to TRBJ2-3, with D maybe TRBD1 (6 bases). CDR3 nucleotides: TGTGCCAGCAGCCTCCGACAGGAAGGTCCGAGCGATACGCAGTATTTT. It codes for CASSLRQEGPSDTQYF.